Below are 22 T cell receptor beta chains sequenced from a single sample in a study of T cell responses to AZD1222 COVID-19 vaccine. Assay: immunoSEQ multiplex PCR; the TCRdb copy retains only in-frame clones and omits some. Of about 140,000 clones in the sample, approximately 90% were seen once. The sample in question was peripheral blood, obtained on day 0 of AZD1222 vaccination. The origin of the receptors is an adult in good health.

The V gene is TRBV4-3, the J gene TRBJ2-3, with 8 bases lining up with TRBD2. Per the germline V gene, CDR1 is LGHNA and CDR2 is YSLEER. The CDR3 extends over 14 amino acids. Unmatched junction bases numbered 6, after V lost 6 bases and J lost 4 bases. The CDR3 loop is CASSRGLGPDTQYF. CDR3 in DNA: TGCGCCAGCAGTCGGGGACTAGGTCCAGATACGCAGTATTTT.

The CDR3 nucleotides are TGTGCCAGCAGTTTTCGGGGGACTTGGTCCTACGAGCAGTACTTC. Translation: CASSFRGTWSYEQYF. V usage is TRBV28 and J usage is TRBJ2-7, with D tentatively TRBD2 (6 bases). CDR1 and CDR2 from the germline V gene are MDHEN and SYDVKM. This CDR3 spans 15 amino acids. Trimming cost V 3 bases and J 1 base, with 13 bases left between them.

This clone was picked up one time. The chain links TRBV27 to TRBJ1-6; tentatively, D is TRBD1 (6 bases). The CDR3 consists of 15 residues. Deletions cut 5 bases from V and 7 bases from J, with 15 bases between. The germline CDR1 and CDR2 sequences are MNHEY and SMNVEV (reference sequence). CDR3 sequence (DNA): TGTGCCAGCAGTCCCATAGCAGGGGCCAATTCACCCCTCCACTTT. This gives the protein CASSPIAGANSPLHF.

This chain connects TRBV6-2 or TRBV6-3 to TRBJ1-5, with D possibly being TRBD1 (5 bases). The V and J ends lost 2 bases and 4 bases respectively, with 12 bases between them. In germline, CDR1 is MNHEY, CDR2 SVGEGT. CDR3 length: 15 residues. The CDR3 region has the DNA TGTGCCAGCAGTTACGACGGGGGATTTAATCAGCCCCAGCATTTT. Translated, it gives CASSYDGGFNQPQHF.

V gene TRBV28 combines with J gene TRBJ1-3; 9 bases fit TRBD1. V shed 4 bases, J shed 4 bases, and the junction held 8 bases outside the gene matches. Germline CDR1 reads MDHEN; CDR2 reads SYDVKM. The CDR3 is 16 amino acids. The CDR3 coding sequence is TGTGCCAGCAGTTCGACCGGGACAGGGATAGGAAACACCATATATTTT. Translated, it gives CASSSTGTGIGNTIYF.

The V and J genes are TRBV15 and TRBJ2-7; 9 nucleotides line up with TRBD2. Losses at the gene ends were 0 bases for V and 2 bases for J; bases not matched to a gene: 11. The CDR3 consists of 18 residues. Germline CDR1 LNHNV, CDR2 YYDKDF (reference sequence). For the CDR3, the DNA is TGTGCCACCAGCAGAGATTTGGGGCTAGCGGGGACAACCTACGAGCAGTACTTC. As protein: CATSRDLGLAGTTYEQYF.

V usage is TRBV4-3 and J usage is TRBJ1-1; D gene unclear. Germline V lookup: CDR1 LGHNA, CDR2 YSLEER. Trimming took off 3 bases at V and 6 bases at J, with 11 bases between the two ends. This CDR3 comprises 13 residues. CDR3 in DNA: TGCGCCAGCAGCCAGGCGGGCGGGGCTGAAGCTTTCTTT. Its translation: CASSQAGGAEAFF.

The rearrangement links TRBV7-9 to TRBJ1-5; tentative D call: TRBD1 (5 bases). Germline V gives CDR1 SEHNR, CDR2 FQNEAQ (reference sequence). The CDR3 runs to 16 residues. V gave up 3 bases and J gave up 4 bases, with 16 bases separating them. CDR3 coding DNA: TGTGCCAGCAGCTTCTTCGGCCAGGGCCTGAATCAGCCCCAGCATTTT. It is translated as CASSFFGQGLNQPQHF. Complete variable domain (other parts from reference TRBV7-9 and TRBJ1-5): DTGVSQNPRHKITKRGQNVTFRCDPISEHNRLYWYRQTLGQGPEFLTYFQNEAQLEKSRLLSDRFSAERPKGSFSTLEIQRTEQGDSAMYLCASSFFGQGLNQPQHFGDGTRLSIL.

This clone was observed a few times. The chain joins TRBV18 to TRBJ1-6; D is ambiguous. V was clipped by 2 bases and J by 5 bases, with 13 bases between them. The CDR3 length is 16 residues. Germline V lookup: CDR1 KGHSH, CDR2 LQKENI. CDR3 in DNA: TGTGCCAGCTCACCAGGACCCTTTAGGGATAATTCACCCCTCCACTTT. Protein product: CASSPGPFRDNSPLHF.

On this clone itself: The junction and the germline gene differ at one end; a read error may be behind it. V is TRBV24-1 and J is TRBJ2-1, with 9 positions matching TRBD1. The CDR3 loop spans 14 amino acids. CDR1 is KGHDR, CDR2 SFDVKD, per germline. CDR3 protein: CATRGQGSNNEQFF. DNA for the CDR3: TGTGCCACGAGGGGACAGGGCTCCAACAATGAGCAGTTCTTC.

The V and J genes are TRBV7-9 and TRBJ2-3; D remains unclear. V lost 5 bases, J lost 3 bases, and 12 bases lay in between. The CDR3 loop spans 14 amino acids. The V gene's germline CDR1 is SEHNR and CDR2 FQNEAQ (reference sequence). The chain's CDR3 is CASSRTGRTDTQYF. CDR3 bases: TGTGCCAGCAGCCGAACGGGCCGAACAGATACGCAGTATTTT.

The genes are TRBV7-9 and TRBJ2-7; the match to TRBD1 covers 10 bases. The V gene's germline CDR1 is SEHNR and CDR2 FQNEAQ (reference sequence). V gave up 4 bases and J gave up 3 bases; unmatched junction bases: 3. This CDR3 is built from 14 residues. In DNA form, the CDR3 reads TGTGCCAGCAGCTCGCGGACAGGGGGCTACGAGCAGTACTTC. Protein sequence: CASSSRTGGYEQYF. The complete variable domain, with remaining parts taken from reference TRBV7-9 and TRBJ2-7, reads DTGVSQNPRHKITKRGQNVTFRCDPISEHNRLYWYRQTLGQGPEFLTYFQNEAQLEKSRLLSDRFSAERPKGSFSTLEIQRTEQGDSAMYLCASSSRTGGYEQYFGPGTRLTVT.

The chain is built from TRBV4-2 and TRBJ1-2, with a weak D call TRBD1 (6 bases). V was trimmed by 0 bases and J by 6 bases, leaving 20 bases between them. The CDR3 extends over 17 amino acids. Germline CDR1 LGHNA, CDR2 YNFKEQ. CDR3 bases: TGTGCCAGCAGCCAAGAGGCCAGAGGCCAGGGGCGACATGGCTACACCTTC. Translating it yields CASSQEARGQGRHGYTF.

The table lists this clone with a count of one. The V and J genes are TRBV28 and TRBJ1-1, with D possibly TRBD1 on 5 matching bases. The CDR3 length is 14 residues. V shed 4 bases and J shed 4 bases, with 13 bases lying between them. The germline V gene has CDR1 MDHEN and CDR2 SYDVKM. CDR3 sequence (DNA): TGTGCCAGCAGTTCCCCGCGCGGGGGCACTGAAGCTTTCTTT. It is translated as CASSSPRGGTEAFF.

The chain uses TRBV19 and TRBJ1-4; weak D call: TRBD1 (6 bases). CDR3 length: 16 amino acids. In germline, CDR1 is LNHDA, CDR2 SQIVND (reference sequence). The V end lost 4 bases, the J end lost 4 bases, and 16 bases lay between the germline ends. CDR3 DNA: TGTGCCAGTAGTACCATCAAGACAGGTAGTAATGAAAAACTGTTTTTT. It is translated as CASSTIKTGSNEKLFF.

This chain joins TRBV19 and TRBJ2-6, with D perhaps matching TRBD1 (6 bases). CDR1 and CDR2 (germline): LNHDA, SQIVND (reference sequence). This CDR3 has 17 amino acids. Between the trimmed V and J ends, which lost 5 bases and 0 bases, there was a span of 14 bases. CDR3 DNA sequence: TGTGCCAGTAGTGTACAGGGTACCCTCTCTGGGGCCAACGTCCTGACTTTC. Its translation: CASSVQGTLSGANVLTF.

A word on this clone: Sequence at one end of the junction differs from germline and may be a read error. The chain joins TRBV7-7 to TRBJ2-7; TRBD1 agrees at 7 bases. This CDR3 has 13 amino acids. Germline-derived CDR1 and CDR2 are SSHAT and FNYEAQ (reference sequence). The CDR3 bases are TGTGCTAGCAGCTTCGACAGGGCCCACGAGCAGTACTTC. Its translation is CASSFDRAHEQYF.

The chain links TRBV30 to TRBJ1-5, with D hard to call. V was trimmed by 8 bases and J by 4 bases, leaving 12 bases between them. Germline CDR1 GTSNPN, CDR2 SVGIG (reference sequence). The CDR3 is 12 amino acids. CDR3 sequence reads: CAPRRGNQPQHF. CDR3 DNA sequence: TGTGCCCCCAGGCGGGGTAATCAGCCCCAGCATTTT.

This clone was detected only a few times. This chain links TRBV19 with TRBJ2-5; 11 bases fit TRBD1. Germline V CDR1 and CDR2: LNHDA, SQIVND (reference sequence). The length of the CDR3 is 13 residues. Trimming at V came to 5 bases and at J to 9 bases, leaving 5 bases not matched to a gene. CDR3 nucleotide sequence: TGTGCCAGTAGTGCGGGACAGGGGGGGTCCCAGTACTTC. The encoded protein is CASSAGQGGSQYF.

The rearrangement uses TRBV3-1 (or the pseudogene TRBV3-2) and TRBJ1-4; D might be TRBD1 (5 bases). V lost 3 bases to trimming and J lost 10 bases, with 15 bases between them. This CDR3 has 14 residues. Germline CDR1 reads LGHDT; CDR2 reads YNNKEL (reference sequence). The CDR3 nucleotides are TGTGCCAGCAGCCACGGGGCGAGGGAGGGAAAACTGTTTTTT. Its translation is CASSHGAREGKLFF.

V usage is TRBV12-3 or TRBV12-4 and J usage is TRBJ2-7; 7 nucleotides align to TRBD1. The length of the CDR3 is 13 residues. Losses at the gene ends were 8 bases for V and 4 bases for J; bases not matched to a gene: 8. The CDR3 protein is CASGDRALYEQYF. The CDR3 DNA follows: TGTGCCAGCGGGGACAGAGCCCTTTACGAGCAGTACTTC.

The CDR3 loop is CASSSGMGRNQPQHF. The CDR3, as DNA: TGTGCCAGCAGCTCGGGGATGGGGCGGAATCAGCCCCAGCATTTT. The chain couples TRBV7-2 to TRBJ1-5; weak D call: TRBD1 (5 bases). CDR1 is SGHTA, CDR2 FQGNSA, per germline. The CDR3 runs to 15 residues. V was shortened by 4 bases and J by 4 bases, with 14 bases between the two germline ends.